What follows describes a single T cell receptor beta chain. What it recognizes is unknown. Using immunoSEQ multiplex PCR, the repertoire was profiled, and TCRdb retains in-frame clones only, with some absent. The profile shows over 55,000 clones, 95% to 96% of them singletons. The sample originates from a study of cytomegalovirus exposure and HLA in healthy donors. The study's findings and limits: Reports credit the classifier with highly specific, highly sensitive diagnosis of cytomegalovirus status.

V lost 0 bases to trimming and J lost 4 bases; unmatched junction nucleotides: 3. This CDR3 has 14 residues. Germline V lookup: CDR1 MNHEY, CDR2 SVGAGI. The receptor comes from a man between 18 and 35 years old in good health and CMV-seronegative. Sequencing input: PBMCs. This chain connects TRBV6-5 to TRBJ2-7; 7 positions match TRBD2. CDR3 residues: CASSYSRGSYEQYF. In DNA, the CDR3 is TGTGCCAGCAGTTACTCGCGCGGGAGTTACGAGCAGTACTTC.